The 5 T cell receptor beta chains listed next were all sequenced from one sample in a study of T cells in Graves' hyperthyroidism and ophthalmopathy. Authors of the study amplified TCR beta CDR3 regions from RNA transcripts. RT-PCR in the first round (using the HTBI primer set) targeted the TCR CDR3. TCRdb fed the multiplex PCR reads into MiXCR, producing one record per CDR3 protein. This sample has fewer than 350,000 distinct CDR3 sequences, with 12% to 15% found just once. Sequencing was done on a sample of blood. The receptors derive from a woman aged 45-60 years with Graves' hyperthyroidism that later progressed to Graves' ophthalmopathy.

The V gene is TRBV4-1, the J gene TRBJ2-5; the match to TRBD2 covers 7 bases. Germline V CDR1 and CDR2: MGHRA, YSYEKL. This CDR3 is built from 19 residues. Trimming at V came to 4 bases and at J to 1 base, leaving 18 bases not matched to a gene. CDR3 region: CASSRKEGGASGPQETQYF. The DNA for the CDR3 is TGCGCCAGCAGCCGAAAAGAAGGCGGGGCTAGCGGTCCCCAAGAGACCCAGTACTTC.

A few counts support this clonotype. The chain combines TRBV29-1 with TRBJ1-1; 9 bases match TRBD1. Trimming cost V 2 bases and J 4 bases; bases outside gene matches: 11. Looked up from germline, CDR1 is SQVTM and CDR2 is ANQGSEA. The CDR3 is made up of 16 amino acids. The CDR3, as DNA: TGCAGCGTTGAAACGGGACAGGGTAGGTATGGCACTGAAGCTTTCTTT. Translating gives CSVETGQGRYGTEAFF.

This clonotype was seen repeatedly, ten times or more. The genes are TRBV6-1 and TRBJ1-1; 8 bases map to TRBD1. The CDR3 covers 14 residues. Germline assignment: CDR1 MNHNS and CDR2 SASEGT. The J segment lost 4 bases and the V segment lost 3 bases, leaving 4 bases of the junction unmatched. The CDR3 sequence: CASSETGALTEAFF. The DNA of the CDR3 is TGTGCCAGCAGTGAGACAGGGGCGCTCACTGAAGCTTTCTTT.

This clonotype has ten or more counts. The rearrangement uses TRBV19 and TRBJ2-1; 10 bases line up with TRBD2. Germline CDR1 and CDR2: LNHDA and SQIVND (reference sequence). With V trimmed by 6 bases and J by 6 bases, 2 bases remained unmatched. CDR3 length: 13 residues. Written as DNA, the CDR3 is TGTGCCAGTAGACTAGCGGGAACCAATGAGCAGTTCTTC. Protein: CASRLAGTNEQFF.

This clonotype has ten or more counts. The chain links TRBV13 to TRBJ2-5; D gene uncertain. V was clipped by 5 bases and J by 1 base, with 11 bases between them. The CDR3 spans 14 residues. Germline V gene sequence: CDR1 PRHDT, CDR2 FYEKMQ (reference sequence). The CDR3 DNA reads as TGTGCCAGCAGCCCACGGACGGTCCAAGAGACCCAGTACTTC. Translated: CASSPRTVQETQYF.